The rows below give T cell receptor beta chains drawn from one sample of a study of blood T cell repertoires in COVID-19. Only in-frame clones appear in the TCRdb table, and some are missing; sequencing was by immunoSEQ multiplex PCR. The sample carries approximately 150,000 clones, less than 90% recorded once. Sequenced input: peripheral blood. These receptors were obtained from a man aged 30 to 45 with COVID-19, enrolled during active disease. Both conserved end residues are part of each CDR3. Fields, in order: V gene, J gene, CDR3 protein.

TRBV29-1,TRBJ2-1,CSVGTSVNNEQFF
TRBV5-1,TRBJ1-1,CASSWTMGGAEAFF
TRBV7-9,TRBJ1-2,CASSLNGLTGYTF
TRBV28,TRBJ1-1,CASSTGTGRTEAFF
TRBV19,TRBJ2-2,CASSRRGYTDSNTGELFF
TRBV6-5,TRBJ1-6,CASSSASSYNSPLHF
TRBV7-8,TRBJ2-6,CASSPNRGKSGANVLTF
TRBV6-5,TRBJ1-2,CASSYGADYGYTF
TRBV3-1/TRBV3-2,TRBJ2-1,CASSQDQGQSYNEQFF
TRBV18,TRBJ2-7,CASSPPTGSYEQYF
TRBV7-9,TRBJ2-1,CASSFLASGYNEQFF
TRBV13,TRBJ1-1,CASSLHPPGTEAFF
TRBV9,TRBJ1-1,CASSTISGTATAFF
TRBV19,TRBJ2-7,CASKGPGGAYEQYF
TRBV11-2,TRBJ2-1,CASSLDARSHSYNEQFF
TRBV24-1,TRBJ1-5,CATSDSGGTASQPQHF
TRBV12-3/TRBV12-4,TRBJ2-1,CASSRSAEQFF
TRBV7-7,TRBJ2-7,CASSLGAGYEQYF
TRBV19,TRBJ1-1,CASGREEVPEAFF
TRBV6-5,TRBJ2-7,CASKRDRGPLEQYF
TRBV18,TRBJ2-2,CASSPDKNTGELFF
TRBV7-2,TRBJ2-1,CASSLGGLAGYNEQFF
TRBV19,TRBJ2-7,CASSIPKTGGFYEQYF
TRBV6-4,TRBJ2-7,CASSALAGPYEQYF
TRBV6-5,TRBJ1-2,CASSPGQGFFGYTF
TRBV5-6,TRBJ1-1,CASSFSPTGFGDTEAFF
TRBV4-1,TRBJ2-7,CASSKILGQTYEQYF
TRBV6-2/TRBV6-3,TRBJ1-2,CASSYSGTGNGYTF
TRBV3-1/TRBV3-2,TRBJ1-2,CASSQPDRRGGGYTF
TRBV29-1,TRBJ1-1,CTFSEVGGEAFF
TRBV11-2,TRBJ2-1,CASSWNFEGSEQFF
TRBV20-1,TRBJ2-3,CSALTRAEWYF
TRBV9,TRBJ2-3,CASSVLGLGRFGADTQYF
TRBV6-2/TRBV6-3,TRBJ2-4,CASSYKGGLAEAGKNIQYF
TRBV29-1,TRBJ2-5,CSVEGLAGHQETQYF
TRBV3-1/TRBV3-2,TRBJ1-6,CASSPGGQGNSPLHF
TRBV13,TRBJ1-4,CASSLRDRIFEKLFF
TRBV15,TRBJ2-6,CATSRDRGKANVLTF
TRBV5-1,TRBJ1-5,CASSLDGEGNQPQHF
TRBV15,TRBJ2-3,CATLPGQGSSSTDTQYF
TRBV6-6,TRBJ2-7,CASSRLAEESSYEQYF
TRBV2,TRBJ2-1,CASRLTGYNEQFF
TRBV7-9,TRBJ1-1,CASSLREETSEAFF
TRBV6-4,TRBJ2-1,CASSDSGAGGYNEQFF
TRBV25-1,TRBJ2-1,CASSPDSGRAAYEQFF
TRBV6-6,TRBJ1-2,CASSYGGPLDYGYTF
TRBV7-9,TRBJ1-1,CASSAGGANTEAFF